The entry that follows covers one T cell receptor (beta chain) sequence. Caucasian adults residing in Nashville, Tennessee made up all the donors. Sequenced by immunoSEQ multiplex PCR; TCRdb stores in-frame clones only, minus some. The sample lists under 300,000 clones; 65% were seen once. V lost 6 bases to trimming and J lost 0 bases, with 12 bases between them. This CDR3 comprises 14 residues. Germline loops: CDR1 MDHEN, CDR2 SYDVKM. The data originate from a study of shared clonotypes between healthy human individuals. Sequenced material: memory CD4+ T cells sorted from blood. Subset specified: CD45RA-negative fraction. The chain couples TRBV28 to TRBJ2-7; D might be TRBD1 (6 bases). The TCR originated in a young man in good health. CDR3 amino acids: CASRSQGSSYEQYF. For the CDR3, the DNA is TGTGCCAGCAGATCACAGGGTAGCTCCTACGAGCAGTACTTC.